The entry below gives a single T cell receptor (beta chain) sequence along with its context. CDR3 length equals 17 residues. Germline V CDR1 and CDR2: SEHNR, FQNEAQ (reference sequence). With 7 bases clipped from V and 6 bases from J, the junction kept 15 bases outside the gene matches. The data were obtained in a study of blood T cell repertoires in COVID-19. Study details: Material from acute and convalescent COVID-19 was sourced from the United States, Italy and Spain. The analysed material was cDNA or gDNA that came from T cells, B-cell-depleted T cells, or PBMCs.

In the authors' workflow: Estimates of nucleated cell counts were drawn from the amplification of reference gene primers. The table came from immunoSEQ multiplex PCR; TCRdb's copy has only in-frame clones and leaves some out. V and J calls and clone size are those listed in that table; D and trimming were worked out from the DNA. Of tens of thousands of clones in the sample, more than 60% were seen once. This receptor was identified in a human donor in a cohort sampled during active COVID-19. Sequenced input: peripheral blood. V and J are TRBV7-9 and TRBJ2-3, with 11 bases lining up with TRBD2. The CDR3 nucleotides read TGTGCCAGCACCCCTTCGGGACTAGCGGCCGGGGAGGATACGCAGTATTTT. The encoded protein is CASTPSGLAAGEDTQYF. Variable domain in full (rest from reference TRBV7-9 and TRBJ2-3): DTGVSQNPRHKITKRGQNVTFRCDPISEHNRLYWYRQTLGQGPEFLTYFQNEAQLEKSRLLSDRFSAERPKGSFSTLEIQRTEQGDSAMYLCASTPSGLAAGEDTQYFGPGTRLTVL.